A selection of T cell receptor beta chains follows, all from one sample in a study of regulatory T cells in long-lasting Graves disease. A single record per CDR3 protein comes from TCRdb applying MiXCR to the multiplex PCR reads. In the table there are 300,000 to 400,000 distinct CDR3 sequences, 16% of which are singletons. The sample also formed part of further work on T cells in Graves' hyperthyroidism and ophthalmopathy.

The sample consisted of peripheral blood mononuclear cells (PBMCs), taken at new diagnosis, from a patient treated with antithyroid drugs. Receptor source: a man between 35 and 55 years old with Graves disease. Both conserved end residues are trimmed from each CDR3. Fields, in order: D gene, J gene, clone size, V gene, CDR3 protein. D genes are given only for firm matches. A clone size is listed for some rows: how often the clone was seen (once, few, many), or a class if it is expanded.

- | TRBJ2-4 | - | TRBV7-3 | ASSLFLAPGNIQY
- | TRBJ2-1 | - | TRBV19 | ASRTVLGEQF
- | TRBJ1-2 | many | TRBV28 | ASSFNSYGYT
- | TRBJ2-1 | - | TRBV15 | ATSRDRAGVDEQF
- | TRBJ1-1 | many | TRBV5-1 | ASSLEPARTEAF
TRBD1 | TRBJ2-7 | many | TRBV12-3/TRBV12-4 | ASSFGGQGPNSYEQY
TRBD2 | TRBJ2-3 | many | TRBV3-1 | ASSRGLAGGRVDTQY
- | TRBJ2-1 | many | TRBV28 | ASNTKQGDEQF
- | TRBJ1-4 | few | TRBV7-9 | ASSPVPGHLEKLF
- | TRBJ1-2 | many | TRBV6-5 | ASVTMGGGYT
- | TRBJ2-3 | - | TRBV6-4 | ASSDSSLGGTYTQY
- | TRBJ1-1 | few | TRBV6-1 | ASSRGARGTEAF
- | TRBJ2-1 | - | TRBV27 | ASSLARGAYNGQF
- | TRBJ1-1 | many | TRBV28 | ASSSGETEAF
- | TRBJ2-1 | many | TRBV6-5 | ASSYSTSSSYNEQF
- | TRBJ2-3 | few | TRBV15 | ATSHGLGGDTQY
- | TRBJ2-6 | - | TRBV7-3 | ASSLTSGVAGANVLT
- | TRBJ2-7 | - | TRBV20-1 | SVTSPRRGYEQY
- | TRBJ2-7 | many | TRBV9 | ASSVDLGTGEQY
- | TRBJ1-1 | many | TRBV18 | ASSPGHLMNTEAF
- | TRBJ2-7 | many | TRBV2 | ASSEGGPYEQY
TRBD2 | TRBJ2-3 | many | TRBV20-1 | SATPGLGYTQY
TRBD1 | TRBJ1-6 | once | TRBV6-1 | ASSDRGNGSPLH
- | TRBJ2-1 | - | TRBV20-1 | SALLAAPKRYNEQF
TRBD2 | TRBJ2-1 | many | TRBV11-3 | ASSLWAGGVDEQF
- | TRBJ2-5 | many | TRBV4-3 | ASSQDLLGGGQQETQY
- | TRBJ2-5 | many | TRBV6-1 | ASRGVGETQY
- | TRBJ2-3 | many | TRBV7-2 | ASSLGHNTDTQY